This T cell receptor beta chain was sequenced for a study of blood T cell repertoires in COVID-19. The wider study: Whether acute or convalescent, the COVID-19 samples came from the United States, Italy and Spain.

V was clipped by 0 bases and J by 4 bases, with 14 bases between them. Looked up from germline, CDR1 is GTSNPN and CDR2 is SVGIG (reference sequence). There are 15 residues in the CDR3. Assay used: immunoSEQ multiplex PCR; TCRdb lists only in-frame clones, some missing. The sample has 200,000 to 300,000 clones, roughly 87% seen once. The rearrangement uses TRBV30 and TRBJ2-3, with a possible D match to TRBD2 (5 bases). The sequence derives from a man between 60 and 75 years old who had recovered from COVID-19. What was sequenced was peripheral blood. The chain's CDR3 is CAWSVPGRGSDTQYF. The CDR3 DNA is TGTGCCTGGAGTGTTCCCGGACGCGGGTCAGATACGCAGTATTTT.